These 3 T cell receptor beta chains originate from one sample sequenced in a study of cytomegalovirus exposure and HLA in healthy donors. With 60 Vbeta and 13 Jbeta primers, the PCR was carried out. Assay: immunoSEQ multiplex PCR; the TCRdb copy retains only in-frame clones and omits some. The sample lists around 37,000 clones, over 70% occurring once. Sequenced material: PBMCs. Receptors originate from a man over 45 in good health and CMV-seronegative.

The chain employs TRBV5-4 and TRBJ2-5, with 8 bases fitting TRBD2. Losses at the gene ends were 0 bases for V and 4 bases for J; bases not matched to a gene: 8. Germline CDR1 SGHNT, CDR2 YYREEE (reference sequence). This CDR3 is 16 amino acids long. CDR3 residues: CASSLGREGRGETQYF. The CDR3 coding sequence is TGTGCCAGCAGCTTGGGTCGGGAGGGCCGGGGAGAGACCCAGTACTTC.

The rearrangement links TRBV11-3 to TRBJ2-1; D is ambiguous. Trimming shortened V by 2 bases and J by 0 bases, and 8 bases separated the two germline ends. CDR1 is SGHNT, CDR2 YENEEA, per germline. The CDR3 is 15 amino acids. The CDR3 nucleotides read TGTGCCAGCAGCTTAACCCACGGCTCCTACAATGAGCAGTTCTTC. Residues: CASSLTHGSYNEQFF.

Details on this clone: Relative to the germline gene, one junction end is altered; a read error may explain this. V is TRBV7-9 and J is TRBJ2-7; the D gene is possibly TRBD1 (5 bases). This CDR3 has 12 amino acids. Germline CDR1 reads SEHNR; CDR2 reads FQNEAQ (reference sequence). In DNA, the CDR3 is TGTTCCAGCAGCTGGGGCTTGAACGAGCAGTACTTC. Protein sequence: CSSSWGLNEQYF.